The rows below give T cell receptor beta chains drawn from one sample of a study of naive and memory T cell subsets. TCRdb independently ran MiXCR on the UMI-ligation and nested PCR reads; one entry per CDR3 protein. There are some 26,000 distinct CDR3 sequences in the sample; roughly 5.2% occur only once, and around 7% lies in the top ten. Source material: blood. The receptors shown here come from an adult in good health. CDR3s include the opening cysteine and the closing phenylalanine or tryptophan. D genes are given only for firm matches. Only part of the rows carry a size: once, few, many, or a class if the clone is expanded.

size,V,J,D,length,CDR3,DNA
many,TRBV25-1,TRBJ1-2,TRBD1,16,CASSKSWDSRSYGYTF,TGTGCCAGCAGTAAATCCTGGGACAGCCGGTCCTATGGCTACACCTTC
.,TRBV7-6,TRBJ1-1,TRBD1,16,CASSQGQGTPNTEAFF,TGTGCCAGCAGCCAAGGACAGGGGACACCGAACACTGAAGCTTTCTTT
many,TRBV6-4,TRBJ2-3,TRBD1,14,CARDRTGGTDTQYF,TGTGCCAGAGACCGGACAGGGGGCACAGATACGCAGTATTTT
.,TRBV12-3/TRBV12-4,TRBJ2-3,.,10,CASSFWNGQF,TGTGCCAGCAGTTTCTGGAATGGGCAATTT
many,TRBV29-1,TRBJ2-1,TRBD2,15,CSVSTGTSGSSEQFF,TGCAGCGTTTCTACCGGGACTAGCGGGAGCTCTGAGCAGTTCTTC
.,TRBV30,TRBJ2-1,.,10,CAWSEREQFF,TGTGCCTGGAGTGAGCGGGAGCAGTTCTTC
many,TRBV25-1,TRBJ1-4,.,12,CASRSIGEKLFF,TGTGCCAGCAGATCCATCGGTGAAAAACTGTTTTTT
many,TRBV20-1,TRBJ2-5,.,15,CSARALGRSQETQYF,TGCAGTGCTAGAGCCTTGGGCAGGTCTCAAGAGACCCAGTACTTC
medium-sized,TRBV29-1,TRBJ1-2,TRBD1,13,CSGSRGLGYGYTF,TGCAGCGGTTCGAGGGGGCTGGGTTATGGCTACACCTTC
few,TRBV7-9,TRBJ2-3,TRBD2,15,CASSLGGSAGDTQYF,TGTGCCAGCAGCTTAGGCGGGAGTGCGGGGGATACGCAGTATTTT
many,TRBV5-1,TRBJ2-3,.,16,CASSLLAGRGIDTQYF,TGCGCCAGCAGCTTGTTGGCTGGAAGGGGAATCGATACGCAGTATTTT
many,TRBV29-1,TRBJ2-3,TRBD2,15,CSVIWTSGSTDTQYF,TGCAGCGTTATCTGGACTAGCGGAAGCACAGATACGCAGTATTTT
many,TRBV29-1,TRBJ2-1,.,14,CSVVGTRTGDEQFF,TGCAGCGTTGTAGGGACCAGAACTGGCGATGAGCAGTTCTTC
many,TRBV6-2/TRBV6-3,TRBJ1-1,.,13,CASSLIEIAEAFF,TGTGCCAGCAGCCTTATTGAGATTGCTGAAGCTTTCTTT
few,TRBV9,TRBJ2-5,.,15,CASSVGVAKQETQYF,TGTGCCAGCAGCGTAGGGGTGGCGAAGCAAGAGACCCAGTACTTC
many,TRBV29-1,TRBJ1-4,.,15,CSVQFVGGEEEKLFF,TGCAGCGTTCAATTCGTCGGGGGTGAGGAAGAAAAACTGTTTTTT
.,TRBV19,TRBJ1-2,.,14,CASSIPREDYGYTF,TGTGCCAGTAGTATTCCCCGGGAGGACTATGGCTACACCTTC
many,TRBV6-5,TRBJ2-1,.,15,CASSYSAVSYNEQFF,TGTGCCAGCAGTTACTCGGCAGTTTCCTACAATGAGCAGTTCTTC
many,TRBV13,TRBJ2-2,.,17,CASSLGWGSVNTGELFF,TGTGCCAGCAGCTTGGGCTGGGGGTCGGTCAACACCGGGGAGCTGTTTTTT
many,TRBV28,TRBJ2-7,.,11,CASSFLGEQYF,TGTGCCAGCAGTTTTCTGGGTGAGCAGTACTTC
many,TRBV5-1,TRBJ2-5,.,14,CASSLGGPEETQYF,TGCGCCAGCAGCTTGGGGGGTCCAGAAGAGACCCAGTACTTC
many,TRBV4-1,TRBJ2-3,TRBD2,15,CASSQLGLAADTQYF,TGCGCCAGCAGCCAATTGGGACTAGCCGCAGATACGCAGTATTTT
.,TRBV12-3/TRBV12-4,TRBJ1-2,.,12,CASSMDSYGDTF,TGTGCCAGCAGCATGGACAGCTATGGCGACACCTTC
.,TRBV27,TRBJ2-7,TRBD2,15,CASSGQAGASYEQYF,TGTGCCAGCAGTGGACAAGCGGGGGCCTCCTACGAGCAGTACTTC
few,TRBV18,TRBJ1-1,.,14,CASSLQGIATEAFF,TGTGCCAGCTCACTACAGGGAATCGCCACTGAAGCTTTCTTT
many,TRBV11-2,TRBJ2-5,.,14,CASSFLGPWETQYF,TGTGCCAGCAGCTTTCTGGGCCCATGGGAGACCCAGTACTTC
many,TRBV10-3,TRBJ2-4,TRBD2,13,CAIGRGDKNIQYF,TGTGCCATCGGGAGGGGCGACAAAAACATTCAGTACTTC
many,TRBV28,TRBJ1-2,.,14,CASSLRDWNYGYTF,TGTGCCAGCAGTTTAAGAGATTGGAACTATGGCTACACCTTC
many,TRBV28,TRBJ1-5,TRBD1,15,CASRIGGQNNQPQHF,TGTGCCAGCAGGATAGGGGGACAGAACAATCAGCCCCAGCATTTT
many,TRBV29-1,TRBJ2-4,.,14,CSIRLPGPLNAQYF,TGCAGCATAAGATTGCCGGGACCTCTAAATGCTCAGTACTTC
many,TRBV29-1,TRBJ2-1,TRBD1,14,CSVIRTGSVYEQFF,TGCAGCGTTATAAGGACAGGGAGTGTCTATGAGCAGTTCTTC
many,TRBV7-2,TRBJ2-7,TRBD2,15,CASSLNGRARYEQYF,TGTGCCAGCAGCTTAAACGGGAGGGCACGGTACGAGCAGTACTTC
many,TRBV28,TRBJ1-4,TRBD1,15,CASSLPQGGNEKLFF,TGTGCCAGCAGTCTACCTCAGGGGGGTAATGAAAAACTGTTTTTT
many,TRBV7-2,TRBJ2-7,TRBD2,16,CASSLYSGRPSYEQYF,TGTGCCAGCAGCTTATATAGCGGGAGGCCCTCCTACGAGCAGTACTTC
many,TRBV6-2/TRBV6-3,TRBJ2-1,TRBD2,20,CASSYARTSGRNGSYNEQFF,TGTGCCAGCAGTTACGCCCGGACTAGCGGGAGGAATGGGTCCTACAATGAGCAGTTCTTC
medium-sized,TRBV7-6,TRBJ2-1,TRBD2,14,CASRRDSGSDEQFF,TGTGCCAGCAGGAGGGATAGCGGGAGTGATGAGCAGTTCTTC
many,TRBV29-1,TRBJ1-2,.,12,CSVLTGNRGYTF,TGCAGCGTACTAACAGGGAATCGCGGCTACACCTTC
many,TRBV5-5,TRBJ2-2,TRBD2,16,CASSYLSGPNTGELFF,TGTGCCAGCAGCTACCTTAGCGGGCCGAACACCGGGGAGCTGTTTTTT
many,TRBV30,TRBJ1-1,.,13,CAWSDSENTEAFF,TGTGCCTGGAGTGACAGCGAGAACACTGAAGCTTTCTTT
few,TRBV7-9,TRBJ2-1,.,13,CASSANMENEQFF,TGTGCCAGCAGCGCCAACATGGAGAATGAGCAGTTCTTC
many,TRBV27,TRBJ2-1,.,15,CASSLGDVGYNEQFF,TGTGCCAGCAGTTTGGGGGACGTGGGCTACAATGAGCAGTTCTTC
many,TRBV6-5,TRBJ2-3,.,12,CASSSTGDTQYF,TGTGCCAGCAGTTCAACCGGGGATACGCAGTATTTT
many,TRBV6-2/TRBV6-3,TRBJ1-1,.,16,CASSYHPAGKYTEAFF,TGTGCCAGCAGTTACCACCCGGCAGGGAAGTACACTGAAGCTTTCTTT
many,TRBV20-1,TRBJ2-2,TRBD2,15,CSAPKLAPNTGELFF,TGCAGTGCCCCCAAACTAGCGCCGAACACCGGGGAGCTGTTTTTT
many,TRBV28,TRBJ2-5,TRBD2,15,CASSTSGADGETQYF,TGTGCCAGCAGTACAAGCGGGGCAGACGGAGAGACCCAGTACTTC
few,TRBV5-1,TRBJ2-2,.,14,CASSVQGSTGELFF,TGCGCCAGCAGCGTACAGGGAAGCACCGGGGAGCTGTTTTTT
many,TRBV7-9,TRBJ2-5,.,17,CASSLWVGTGDLFPQYF,TGTGCCAGCAGCTTATGGGTTGGAACAGGAGACTTATTTCCCCAGTACTTC
few,TRBV15,TRBJ2-1,TRBD2,15,CATSLIGGRFDEQFF,TGTGCCACCAGCCTCATAGGCGGGAGGTTCGATGAGCAGTTCTTC
few,TRBV29-1,TRBJ1-1,.,11,CSTGRNTEAFF,TGCAGCACGGGACGGAACACTGAAGCTTTCTTT
medium-sized,TRBV5-5,TRBJ1-6,TRBD1,13,CASSLLDRGSLHF,TGTGCCAGCAGCTTGCTGGACAGGGGCTCCCTCCACTTT
many,TRBV15,TRBJ2-1,.,14,CATSISPTYNEQFF,TGTGCCACCAGCATTTCCCCTACCTACAATGAGCAGTTCTTC
many,TRBV19,TRBJ1-5,.,14,CASTTDYSNQPQHF,TGTGCCAGTACGACGGACTATAGCAATCAGCCCCAGCATTTT
few,TRBV6-2/TRBV6-3,TRBJ2-4,.,16,CASSPNGVAAKNIQYF,TGTGCCAGCAGTCCAAACGGGGTCGCTGCCAAAAACATTCAGTACTTC
.,TRBV5-4,TRBJ2-5,.,14,CASSLRREGETQYF,TGTGCCAGCAGCTTGAGGCGGGAAGGGGAGACCCAGTACTTC
.,TRBV20-1,TRBJ2-3,.,15,CSARDSQKGTDTQYF,TGCAGTGCTAGAGATTCACAGAAAGGTACAGATACGCAGTATTTT